These 8 T cell receptor beta chains were all obtained from the same sample, sequenced in a study of blood T cell repertoires in COVID-19. TCRdb's table, derived via immunoSEQ multiplex PCR, lists solely in-frame clones and lacks some. The sample comprises around 280,000 clones, approximately 84% of which are singletons, and 2% to 2.5% rests with the top ten. The source material was peripheral blood. The origin of the receptors is a woman aged 25 to 45 who had recovered from COVID-19.

The chain combines TRBV4-2 with TRBJ2-1, with 7 nucleotides matching TRBD1. Germline V gene lookup returns CDR1 LGHNA and CDR2 YNFKEQ. The CDR3 runs to 15 residues. Trimming took 0 bases from V and 6 from J; bases not matched to a gene: 5. The CDR3 nucleotides read TGTGCCAGCAGCCAAGATAAGGGGGCCACCAATGAGCAGTTCTTC. Its translation is CASSQDKGATNEQFF.

The chain recombines TRBV6-6 with TRBJ1-4; 8 bases map to TRBD1. Trimming cost V 5 bases and J 7 bases; bases outside gene matches: 9. From germline, CDR1 is MNHNY and CDR2 SVGAGI (reference sequence). The CDR3 consists of 15 residues. This CDR3 is CASSDRGATGEKLFF. Written as DNA, the CDR3 is TGTGCCAGCAGTGACAGGGGAGCAACCGGTGAAAAACTGTTTTTT.

Written as DNA, the CDR3 is TGTGCCAGTAGTATGGGACAGAAGTGGAATCAGCCCCAGCATTTT. This codes for CASSMGQKWNQPQHF. The chain carries TRBV19 and TRBJ1-5; 7 bases agree with TRBD1. The CDR3 totals 15 residues. With 3 bases clipped from V and 4 bases from J, the junction kept 6 bases outside the gene matches. The V gene's germline CDR1 is LNHDA and CDR2 SQIVND (reference sequence).

As to this clone: At one boundary the junction diverges from the germline segment, which might be a read error. V is TRBV3-1 (or the pseudogene TRBV3-2) and J is TRBJ2-1, with a possible D match to TRBD2 (6 bases). Germline CDR1 LGHDT, CDR2 YNNKEL (reference sequence). This CDR3 region has 11 residues. CDR3 protein: CASSEEGLLIF. In DNA, the CDR3 is TGTGCCAGCAGCGAGGAGGGCCTTCTAATCTTC.

This clone was seen more than once but under ten times. The rearrangement uses TRBV6-2 or TRBV6-3 and TRBJ1-1, with TRBD1 as a possible D gene (6 bases). Germline V gives CDR1 MNHEY, CDR2 SVGEGT. The germline V and J ends were trimmed by 7 bases and 5 bases, with 20 bases remaining between them. The CDR3 is 15 residues long. The CDR3 region is CASTYTQVTGTEAFF. The CDR3 DNA reads as TGTGCCAGCACTTATACTCAGGTAACAGGGACTGAAGCTTTCTTT.

The rearrangement joins TRBV18 to TRBJ1-3; the D is unclear. CDR3 size: 17 residues. CDR1 KGHSH and CDR2 LQKENI come from the germline V gene. V was pared by 2 bases and J by 2 bases, with 16 bases between. DNA for the CDR3: TGTGCCAGCTCACCATCGAGCCAAGTACCAACTGGAAACACCATATATTTT. Protein: CASSPSSQVPTGNTIYF.

This clone was counted once. The rearrangement links TRBV6-4 to TRBJ2-1; 13 bases fit TRBD2. The CDR3 spans 16 residues. Germline V gives CDR1 MRHNA, CDR2 SNTAGT. With V trimmed by 0 bases and J by 7 bases, 3 bases remained unmatched. The CDR3 coding sequence is TGTGCCAGCAGTGACTCTGGGACTAGCGGGGTTAATGAGCAGTTCTTC. This gives the protein CASSDSGTSGVNEQFF.

The chain combines TRBV6-1 with TRBJ2-7; no clear D. The V and J ends lost 0 bases and 1 base respectively, with 10 bases between them. There are 15 residues in the CDR3. Germline CDR1 is MNHNS and CDR2 is SASEGT. The CDR3 region is CASSEAVRASYEQYF. CDR3 nucleotides: TGTGCCAGCAGTGAAGCGGTAAGAGCTTCCTACGAGCAGTACTTC.